This entry lists 12 T cell receptor beta chains sequenced from one sample in a study of regulatory T cells in long-lasting Graves disease. CDR3 regions were amplified by Arm-PCR using iRepertoire HTBI primers to build TCR beta libraries. TCRdb independently ran MiXCR on the multiplex PCR reads; one entry per CDR3 protein. The table has around 400,000 distinct CDR3 sequences, 15% to 18% seen once. Time point in this sample: newly diagnosed GD, antithyroid drugs for less than 3 months. Preparation of the TCR library used RNA extracted from PBMCs. The input for sequencing was peripheral blood mononuclear cells (PBMCs), taken at new diagnosis, from a patient treated with antithyroid drugs. The receptors were sampled from a female donor with Graves disease.

The sample holds many counts of this clonotype. The chain links TRBV10-2 to TRBJ1-6, with D tentatively TRBD1 (5 bases). This CDR3 comprises 18 residues. Trimming shortened V by 0 bases and J by 9 bases, and 21 bases separated the two germline ends. The V gene's germline CDR1 is WSHSY and CDR2 SAAADI. The chain's CDR3 is CASSESGPFGIISSPLHF. The CDR3 nucleotides are TGCGCCAGCAGTGAGTCGGGGCCGTTTGGGATTATCAGTTCACCCCTCCACTTT.

The CDR3 here is CSAVADLRGTEAFF. CDR3 DNA sequence: TGCAGTGCCGTCGCCGACTTAAGGGGGACTGAAGCTTTCTTT. This chain uses TRBV20-1 with TRBJ1-1; a weak D match, TRBD1 (6 bases). The CDR3 contains 14 residues. CDR1 DFQATT and CDR2 SNEGSKA come from the germline V gene (reference sequence). The V and J ends lost 6 bases and 5 bases respectively, with 19 bases between them.

This clonotype was observed at least ten times. This chain uses TRBV2 with TRBJ1-5; D is undetermined. Germline V gene data show CDR1 as SNHLY and CDR2 as FYNNEI. The CDR3 contains 14 residues. Trimming left V 7 bases short and J 2 bases short, with 12 bases between. CDR3 region: CASKKARGNQPQHF. The CDR3 bases are TGTGCCAGCAAGAAGGCAAGGGGCAATCAGCCCCAGCATTTT.

This clonotype was detected many times. V usage is TRBV5-4 and J usage is TRBJ1-2, with TRBD1 as a possible D gene (5 bases). The CDR3 has 14 amino acids. CDR1 is SGHNT, CDR2 YYREEE, per germline (reference sequence). Deletions cut 4 bases from V and 6 bases from J, with 16 bases between. CDR3 DNA: TGTGCCAGCAGCCCCCGGGGGGAATCGGATGGCTACACCTTC. Translation: CASSPRGESDGYTF.

The sample holds many counts of this clonotype. The chain employs TRBV7-8 and TRBJ2-2; TRBD1 matches 10 bases. This CDR3 comprises 16 residues. V lost 5 bases, J lost 3 bases, and 6 bases stayed unmatched. In germline, CDR1 is SGHVS, CDR2 FQNEAQ. CDR3 in amino acids: CASSPGTGDYTGELFF. Written as DNA, the CDR3 is TGTGCCAGCAGCCCTGGGACAGGGGACTACACCGGGGAGCTGTTTTTT.

The chain combines TRBV6-1 with TRBJ1-1; 7 bases map to TRBD1. The V segment lost 11 bases and the J segment 0 bases; nucleotides outside the gene matches: 6. CDR3 length: 13 amino acids. CDR1 and CDR2 (germline): MNHNS, SASEGT. CDR3 protein: CAGQTGLNTEAFF. The CDR3 nucleotides read TGTGCCGGTCAGACAGGGTTGAACACTGAAGCTTTCTTT.

The chain is built from TRBV5-1 and TRBJ1-2; D uncertain. Germline V lookup: CDR1 SGHRS, CDR2 YFSETQ. V lost 5 bases to trimming and J lost 6 bases, with 26 bases between them. The CDR3 has 17 residues. CDR3 in DNA: TGCGCCAGCAGTCCCCAAGTTCGAGTAACGGGGTCTCATGGCTACACCTTC. Translation gives CASSPQVRVTGSHGYTF.

This clonotype was detected ten times or more. V is TRBV27 and J is TRBJ2-2, with D possibly matching TRBD2 (5 bases). V gave up 5 bases and J gave up 0 bases, with 19 bases separating them. The CDR3 runs 18 residues. Germline V gene lookup returns CDR1 MNHEY and CDR2 SMNVEV (reference sequence). For the CDR3, the DNA is TGTGCCAGCAGTGGCAGCGGACGCTACCTTGCGAACACCGGGGAGCTGTTTTTT. Translated: CASSGSGRYLANTGELFF.

At least ten counts were recorded for this clonotype. A read error may account for a junction end that differs from germline. V gene TRBV5-1 combines with J gene TRBJ2-7; TRBD2 might be the D (6 bases). The CDR3 extends over 14 amino acids. From germline, CDR1 is SGHRS and CDR2 YFSETQ. CDR3 bases: TGTGCCAGCAGTCTCAACCGGGGGAGCTACGAGCAGTACTTC. Its protein product is CASSLNRGSYEQYF.

This clonotype was counted only a few times. V is TRBV27 and J is TRBJ1-2, with TRBD1 identical over 9 bases. The CDR3 contains 16 residues. Trimming took 6 bases from V and 7 from J; bases not matched to a gene: 15. Germline-derived CDR1 and CDR2 are MNHEY and SMNVEV (reference sequence). As DNA, the CDR3 is TGTGCCAGCAGCCCCGGTTGGGACAGGGTGGGTAGTGGCTACACCTTC. Translation gives CASSPGWDRVGSGYTF.

This clonotype came up once. The chain has TRBV2 and TRBJ2-1; D remains unclear. The J call is doubtful: the DNA matches TRBJ2-5 better. Per germline, CDR1 SNHLY and CDR2 FYNNEI. The CDR3 has 14 amino acids. The CDR3 DNA reads TGTGCCAGCAGTGAAAAAAACAGACAAGAGACCCAGTACTTC. Translated, it gives CASSEKNRQETQYF.

The chain joins TRBV11-2 to TRBJ1-1; maybe TRBD1 (5 bases). CDR3 size: 13 residues. The V end was cut by 1 base, the J end by 10 bases, with 13 bases between. In germline, CDR1 is SGHAT, CDR2 FQNNGV. The CDR3 spells CASSLGGGDRAFF. CDR3 in DNA: TGTGCCAGCAGCTTAGGGGGGGGGGATCGAGCTTTCTTT.